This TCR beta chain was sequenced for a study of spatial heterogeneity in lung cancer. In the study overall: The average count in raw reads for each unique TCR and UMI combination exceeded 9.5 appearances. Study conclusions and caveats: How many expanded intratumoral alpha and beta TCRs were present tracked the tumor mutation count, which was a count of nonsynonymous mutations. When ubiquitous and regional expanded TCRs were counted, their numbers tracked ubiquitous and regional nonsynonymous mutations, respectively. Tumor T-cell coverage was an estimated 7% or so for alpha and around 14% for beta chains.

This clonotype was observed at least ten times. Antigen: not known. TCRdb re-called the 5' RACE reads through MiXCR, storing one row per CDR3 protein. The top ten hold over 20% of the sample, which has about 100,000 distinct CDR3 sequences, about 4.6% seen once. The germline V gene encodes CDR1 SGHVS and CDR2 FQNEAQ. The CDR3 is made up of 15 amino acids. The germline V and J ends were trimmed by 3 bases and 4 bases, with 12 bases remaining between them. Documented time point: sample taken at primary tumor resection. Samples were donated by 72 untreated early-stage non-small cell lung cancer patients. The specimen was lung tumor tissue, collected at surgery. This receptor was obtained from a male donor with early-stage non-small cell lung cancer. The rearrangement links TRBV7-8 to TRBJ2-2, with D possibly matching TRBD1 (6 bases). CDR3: CASSFSTGGTGELFF. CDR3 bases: TGTGCCAGCAGCTTTTCGACAGGAGGCACCGGGGAGCTGTTTTTT.